This T cell receptor (beta chain) was obtained from a study of Graves' ophthalmopathy and Graves' hyperthyroidism. Study-level results: Blood also held most thyroid clonotypes expanded above 0.001 frequency.

Using RNA transcripts, the TCR beta CDR3 regions were amplified. RT-PCR was first run with HTBI primers, then multiplex PCR in a second round. Each CDR3 protein is one row after TCRdb ran MiXCR on the multiplex PCR reads. The table lists roughly 160,000 distinct CDR3 sequences, about 40% of them singletons, with 5.8% in the top ten. In germline, CDR1 is SGHTA, CDR2 FQGNSA. CDR3 length: 15 amino acids. This clonotype showed up many times. No antigen is known for it. A junction boundary mismatches the germline segment, possibly from a read error. This receptor was identified in a woman aged 40-49 years with Graves' ophthalmopathy. The chain links TRBV7-2 to TRBJ2-7; tentative D call: TRBD2 (6 bases). Sequenced: peripheral blood. CDR3 loop: CASSLGGGISYERYF. The CDR3 region has the DNA TGTGCCAGCAGCTTAGGGGGCGGGATCTCCTACGAGCGGTACTTC.